A single sample is the source of the 11 T cell receptor beta chains below, sequenced in a study of cytomegalovirus exposure and HLA in healthy donors. The PCR contained 60 Vbeta and 13 Jbeta primers. Sequencing used immunoSEQ multiplex PCR; TCRdb keeps in-frame clones, though not all of them. The sample carries 85,000 to 100,000 clones, around three quarters recorded once. Sequenced input: PBMCs. The receptors derive from a man aged 55 to 70 in good health and CMV-seropositive.

This chain uses TRBV28 with TRBJ2-3, with 14 bases lining up with TRBD2. V lost 10 bases, J lost 5 bases, and 2 bases stayed unmatched. Germline values: CDR1 MDHEN, CDR2 SYDVKM. The CDR3 is 13 amino acids. The CDR3 nucleotides are TGTGCCAACGGACTAGCGGGGGGAGATACGCAGTATTTT. Its protein product is CANGLAGGDTQYF. Filled out from reference TRBV28 and TRBJ2-3, the complete variable domain reads DVKVTQSSRYLVKRTGEKVFLECVQDMDHENMFWYRQDPGLGLRLIYFSYDVKMKEKGDIPEGYSVSREKKERFSLILESASTNQTSMYLCANGLAGGDTQYFGPGTRLTVL.

The chain carries TRBV4-3 and TRBJ2-2; weak D call: TRBD1 (6 bases). The CDR3 length is 14 residues. The V gene lost 6 bases and the J gene lost 4 bases, with 12 bases spanning the gap. Germline values: CDR1 LGHNA, CDR2 YSLEER. The CDR3 coding sequence is TGCGCCAGCAGTCCCGGGACACTCACCGGGGAGCTGTTTTTT. It encodes CASSPGTLTGELFF.

The chain joins TRBV5-4 to TRBJ1-2, with a tentative D call TRBD1 (6 bases). CDR3 length equals 14 residues. Germline CDR1 reads SGHNT; CDR2 reads YYREEE (reference sequence). V lost 0 bases, J lost 2 bases, and 8 bases lay in between. CDR3 in amino acids: CASSLADRNYGYTF. The CDR3 coding sequence is TGTGCCAGCAGCTTGGCAGACAGGAACTATGGCTACACCTTC.

The chain combines TRBV4-1 with TRBJ1-2; D is perhaps TRBD1 (5 bases). The V gene lost 4 bases and the J gene lost 8 bases, with 29 bases spanning the gap. The length of the CDR3 is 18 residues. Per the germline V gene, CDR1 is MGHRA and CDR2 is YSYEKL. CDR3 nucleotide sequence: TGCGCCAGCAGCCCCTCATCCGCTACTCCACAGGTCGGAAGCGGCTACACCTTC. This gives the protein CASSPSSATPQVGSGYTF.

The V call is TRBV29-1, the J call TRBJ2-3; D unresolved. Germline values: CDR1 SQVTM, CDR2 ANQGSEA. This CDR3 contains 10 residues. Trimming took 7 bases from V and 6 from J, leaving 8 bases between them. The CDR3 DNA follows: TGCAGCGGGCTGATGGATACGCAGTATTTT. Amino acid sequence: CSGLMDTQYF.

The V gene is TRBV28, the J gene TRBJ2-1; no clear D. The CDR3 covers 12 residues. Trimming took 4 bases from V and 6 from J, leaving 7 bases between them. CDR1 and CDR2 (germline): MDHEN, SYDVKM. Here the CDR3 DNA reads TGTGCCAGCAGTTCCCAGATCAATGAGCAGTTCTTC. It specifies CASSSQINEQFF. Together with reference TRBV28 and TRBJ2-1, the CDR3 gives the full variable domain: DVKVTQSSRYLVKRTGEKVFLECVQDMDHENMFWYRQDPGLGLRLIYFSYDVKMKEKGDIPEGYSVSREKKERFSLILESASTNQTSMYLCASSSQINEQFFGPGTRLTVL.

This clone appeared a few times. The chain combines TRBV6-5 with TRBJ2-7, with D perhaps matching TRBD1 (6 bases). V gave up 6 bases and J gave up 9 bases, with 18 bases separating them. Per germline, CDR1 MNHEY and CDR2 SVGAGI. This CDR3 is built from 13 residues. CDR3 DNA: TGTGCCAGCAGCCTAGGACAGAACTGGGGGCAGTACTTC. Encoded protein: CASSLGQNWGQYF.

J is TRBJ2-3 and V is TRBV10-3, with 9 positions matching TRBD1. Trimming removed 8 bases from V and 3 bases from J; junction bases left unmatched: 6. The germline gives CDR1 ENHRY, CDR2 SYGVKD. The CDR3 is made up of 14 amino acids. CDR3 sequence: CAISGQGITDTQYF. The CDR3 bases are TGTGCCATCTCGGGACAGGGAATTACAGATACGCAGTATTTT.

The rearrangement joins TRBV11-2 to TRBJ2-7; TRBD1 matches 9 bases. This CDR3 spans 16 amino acids. J was trimmed by 6 bases and V by 4 bases; bases with no gene match: 13. Germline V gives CDR1 SGHAT, CDR2 FQNNGV. CDR3 loop: CASSYGPGTGTFEQYF. CDR3 sequence (DNA): TGTGCCAGCAGCTACGGTCCCGGGACAGGGACCTTCGAGCAGTACTTC.

J is TRBJ1-1 and V is TRBV7-3; TRBD1 is a possible D gene (5 bases). With 5 bases removed from V and 0 bases from J, the gap between germline ends came to 7 bases. Germline CDR1 is SGHTA and CDR2 is FQGTGA. The length of the CDR3 is 13 residues. The CDR3 protein is CASSMDMNTEAFF. For the CDR3, the DNA is TGTGCCAGCAGCATGGACATGAACACTGAAGCTTTCTTT. Full variable domain (missing parts from reference TRBV7-3 and TRBJ1-1): GAGVSQTPSNKVTEKGKYVELRCDPISGHTALYWYRQSLGQGPEFLIYFQGTGAADDSGLPNDRFFAVRPEGSVSTLKIQRTERGDSAVYLCASSMDMNTEAFFGQGTRLTVV.

This chain joins TRBV18 and TRBJ2-7; 7 bases are a match to TRBD1. The CDR3 extends over 14 amino acids. The ends lost 6 bases at V and 3 bases at J; junction bases unmatched: 8. Germline V gene sequence: CDR1 KGHSH, CDR2 LQKENI. In DNA, the CDR3 is TGTGCCAGCTCTCCAACAGGGGACCTCTACGAGCAGTACTTC. It is translated as CASSPTGDLYEQYF.